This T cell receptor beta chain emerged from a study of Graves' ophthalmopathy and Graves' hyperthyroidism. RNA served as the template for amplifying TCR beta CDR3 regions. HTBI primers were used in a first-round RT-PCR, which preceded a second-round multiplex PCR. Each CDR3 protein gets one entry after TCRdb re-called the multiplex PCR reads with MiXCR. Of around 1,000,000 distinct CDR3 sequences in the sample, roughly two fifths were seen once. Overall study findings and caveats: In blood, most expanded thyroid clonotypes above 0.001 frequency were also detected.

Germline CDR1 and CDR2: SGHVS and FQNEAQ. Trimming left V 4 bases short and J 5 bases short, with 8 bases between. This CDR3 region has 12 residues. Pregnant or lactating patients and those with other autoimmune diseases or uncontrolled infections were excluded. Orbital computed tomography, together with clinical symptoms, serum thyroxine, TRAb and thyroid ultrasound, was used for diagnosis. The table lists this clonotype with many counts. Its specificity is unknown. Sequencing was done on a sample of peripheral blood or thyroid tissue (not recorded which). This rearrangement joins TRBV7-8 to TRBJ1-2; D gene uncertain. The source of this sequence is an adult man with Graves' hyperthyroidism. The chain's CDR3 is CASSSRKYGYTF. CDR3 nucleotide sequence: TGTGCCAGCAGCTCCCGGAAGTATGGCTACACCTTC. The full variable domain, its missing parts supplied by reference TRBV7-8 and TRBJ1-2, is GAGVSQSPRYKVAKRGQDVALRCDPISGHVSLFWYQQALGQGPEFLTYFQNEAQLDKSGLPSDRFFAERPEGSVSTLKIQRTQQEDSAVYLCASSSRKYGYTFGSGTRLTVV.